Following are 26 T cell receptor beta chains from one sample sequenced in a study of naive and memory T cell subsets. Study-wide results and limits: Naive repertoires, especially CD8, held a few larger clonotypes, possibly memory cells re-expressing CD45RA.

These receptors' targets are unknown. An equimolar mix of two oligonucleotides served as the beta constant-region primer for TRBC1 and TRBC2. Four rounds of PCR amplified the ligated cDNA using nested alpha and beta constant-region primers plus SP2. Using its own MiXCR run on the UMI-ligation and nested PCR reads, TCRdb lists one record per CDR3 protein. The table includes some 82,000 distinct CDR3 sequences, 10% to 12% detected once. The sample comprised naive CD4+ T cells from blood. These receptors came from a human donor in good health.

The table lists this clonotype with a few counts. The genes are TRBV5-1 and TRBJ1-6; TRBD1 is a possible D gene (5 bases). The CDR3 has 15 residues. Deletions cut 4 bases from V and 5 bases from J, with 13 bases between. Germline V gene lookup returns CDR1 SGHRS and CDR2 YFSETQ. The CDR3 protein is CASSGGSANNSPLHF. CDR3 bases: TGCGCCAGCAGCGGGGGGTCAGCGAATAATTCACCCCTCCACTTT. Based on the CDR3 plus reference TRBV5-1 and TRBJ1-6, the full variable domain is KAGVTQTPRYLIKTRGQQVTLSCSPISGHRSVSWYQQTPGQGLQFLFEYFSETQRNKGNFPGRFSGRQFSNSRSEMNVSTLELGDSALYLCASSGGSANNSPLHFGNGTRLTVT.

The CDR3: CASRELTGTEAFF. Written as DNA, the CDR3 is TGTGCCAGCAGAGAACTAACAGGGACTGAAGCTTTCTTT. V usage is TRBV6-5 and J usage is TRBJ1-1, with a tentative D call TRBD1 (6 bases). This CDR3 is built from 13 residues. CDR1 is MNHEY, CDR2 SVGAGI, per germline. Trimming shortened V by 6 bases and J by 5 bases, and 13 bases separated the two germline ends.

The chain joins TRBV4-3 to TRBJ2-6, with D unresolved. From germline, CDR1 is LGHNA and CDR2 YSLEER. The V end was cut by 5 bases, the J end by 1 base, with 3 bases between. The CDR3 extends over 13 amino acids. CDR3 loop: CASSWSGANVLTF. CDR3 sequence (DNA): TGCGCCAGCAGCTGGTCTGGGGCCAACGTCCTGACTTTC.

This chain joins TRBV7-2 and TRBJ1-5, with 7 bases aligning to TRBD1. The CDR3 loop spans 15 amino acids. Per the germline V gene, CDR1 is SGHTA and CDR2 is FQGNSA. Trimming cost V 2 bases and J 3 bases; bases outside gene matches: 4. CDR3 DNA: TGTGCCAGCAGCTTAAGACAGGGCTACAATCAGCCCCAGCATTTT. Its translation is CASSLRQGYNQPQHF.

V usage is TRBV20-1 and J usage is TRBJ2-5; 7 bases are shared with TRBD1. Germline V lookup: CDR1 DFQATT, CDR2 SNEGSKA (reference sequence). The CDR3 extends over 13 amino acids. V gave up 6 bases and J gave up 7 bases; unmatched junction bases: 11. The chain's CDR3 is CSAQRTGPGTQYF. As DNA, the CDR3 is TGCAGTGCCCAACGGACAGGCCCAGGGACCCAGTACTTC.

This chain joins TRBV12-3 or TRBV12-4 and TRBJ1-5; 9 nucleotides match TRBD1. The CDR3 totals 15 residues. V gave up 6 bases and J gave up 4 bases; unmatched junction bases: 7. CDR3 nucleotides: TGTGCCAGCAGAAAAGGACAGGGGCGGAATCAGCCCCAGCATTTT. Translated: CASRKGQGRNQPQHF.

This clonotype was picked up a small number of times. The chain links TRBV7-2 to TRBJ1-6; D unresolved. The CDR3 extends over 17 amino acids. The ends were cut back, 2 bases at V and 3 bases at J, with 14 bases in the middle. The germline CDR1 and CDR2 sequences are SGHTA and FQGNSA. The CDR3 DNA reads TGTGCCAGCAGCTTAAGAGGCCGGTCCAACTATAATTCACCCCTCCACTTT. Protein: CASSLRGRSNYNSPLHF.

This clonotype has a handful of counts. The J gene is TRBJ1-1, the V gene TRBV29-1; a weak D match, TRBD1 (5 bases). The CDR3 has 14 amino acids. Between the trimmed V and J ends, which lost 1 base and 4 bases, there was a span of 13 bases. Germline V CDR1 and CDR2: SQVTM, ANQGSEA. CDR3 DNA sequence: TGCAGCGTTGAAGCTGAGGGGTTCGGCACTGAAGCTTTCTTT. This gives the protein CSVEAEGFGTEAFF.

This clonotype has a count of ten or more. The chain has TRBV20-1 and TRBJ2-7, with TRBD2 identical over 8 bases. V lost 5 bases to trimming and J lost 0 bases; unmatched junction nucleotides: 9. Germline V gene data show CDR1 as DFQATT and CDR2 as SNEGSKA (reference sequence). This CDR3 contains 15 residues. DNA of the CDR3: TGCAGTGCTCGTCGGGGGGGACCGAGCTCCTACGAGCAGTACTTC. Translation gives CSARRGGPSSYEQYF.

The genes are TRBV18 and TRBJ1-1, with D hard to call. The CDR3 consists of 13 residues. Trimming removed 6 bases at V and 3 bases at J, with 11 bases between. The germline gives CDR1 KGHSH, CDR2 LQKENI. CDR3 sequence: CASSLQRDTEAFF. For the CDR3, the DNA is TGTGCCAGCTCCCTACAGAGGGACACTGAAGCTTTCTTT.

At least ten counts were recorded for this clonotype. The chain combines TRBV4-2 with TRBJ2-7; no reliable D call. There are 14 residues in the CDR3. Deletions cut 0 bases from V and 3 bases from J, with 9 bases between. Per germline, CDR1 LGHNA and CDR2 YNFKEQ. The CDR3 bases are TGTGCCAGCAGCCAAGATTCGACATTCTACGAGCAGTACTTC. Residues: CASSQDSTFYEQYF.

CDR3 sequence reads: CSARGPGTYEQYF. The CDR3 DNA reads as TGCAGTGCTAGAGGGCCCGGAACCTACGAGCAGTACTTC. The chain has TRBV20-1 and TRBJ2-7; no clear D. The CDR3 is made up of 13 amino acids. V was clipped by 1 base and J by 2 bases, with 9 bases between them. The germline CDR1 and CDR2 sequences are DFQATT and SNEGSKA (reference sequence).

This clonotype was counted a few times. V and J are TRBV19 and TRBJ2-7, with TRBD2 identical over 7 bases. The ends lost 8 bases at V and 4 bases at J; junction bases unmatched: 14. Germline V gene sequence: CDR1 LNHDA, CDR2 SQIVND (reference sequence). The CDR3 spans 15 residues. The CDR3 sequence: CASGRSAGVPYEQYF. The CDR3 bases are TGTGCCAGTGGTCGGTCGGCGGGGGTACCTTACGAGCAGTACTTC.

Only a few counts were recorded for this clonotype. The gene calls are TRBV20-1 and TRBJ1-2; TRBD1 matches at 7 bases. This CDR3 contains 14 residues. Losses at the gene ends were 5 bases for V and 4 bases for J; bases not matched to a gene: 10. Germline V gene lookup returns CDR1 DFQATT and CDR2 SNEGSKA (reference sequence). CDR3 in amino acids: CSAPPGQMSYGYTF. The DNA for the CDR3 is TGCAGTGCTCCTCCGGGACAGATGAGCTATGGCTACACCTTC.

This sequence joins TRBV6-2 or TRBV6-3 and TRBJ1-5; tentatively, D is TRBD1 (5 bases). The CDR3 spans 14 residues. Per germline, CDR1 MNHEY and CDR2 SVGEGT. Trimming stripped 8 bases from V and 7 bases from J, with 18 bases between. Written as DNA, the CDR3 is TGTGCCAGCGTGGGCGGGGGGAAGTGGCAGCCCCAGCATTTT. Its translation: CASVGGGKWQPQHF.

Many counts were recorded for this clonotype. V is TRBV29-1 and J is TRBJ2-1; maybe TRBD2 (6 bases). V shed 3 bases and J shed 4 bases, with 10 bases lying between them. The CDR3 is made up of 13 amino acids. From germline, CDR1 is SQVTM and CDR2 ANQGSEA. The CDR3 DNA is TGCAGCGTTGACGGGAGTAGATACAATGAGCAGTTCTTC. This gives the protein CSVDGSRYNEQFF.

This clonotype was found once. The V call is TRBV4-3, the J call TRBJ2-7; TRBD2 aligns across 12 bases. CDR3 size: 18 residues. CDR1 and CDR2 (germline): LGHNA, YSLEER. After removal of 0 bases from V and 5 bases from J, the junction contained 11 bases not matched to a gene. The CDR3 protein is CASSQDLGLAGGVHEQYF. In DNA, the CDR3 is TGCGCCAGCAGCCAAGATCTAGGGCTAGCGGGGGGGGTCCACGAGCAGTACTTC.

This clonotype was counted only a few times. The CDR3 coding sequence is TGTGCCAGCAGCCCCACGGGGGGGCCAGGCAATGAGCAGTTCTTC. It encodes CASSPTGGPGNEQFF. The rearrangement uses TRBV3-1 and TRBJ2-1; 8 bases fit TRBD2. From germline, CDR1 is LGHDT and CDR2 YNNKEL (reference sequence). The CDR3 covers 15 residues. The V gene end was trimmed by 4 bases and the J gene end by 6 bases; junction bases not matched to a gene: 8.

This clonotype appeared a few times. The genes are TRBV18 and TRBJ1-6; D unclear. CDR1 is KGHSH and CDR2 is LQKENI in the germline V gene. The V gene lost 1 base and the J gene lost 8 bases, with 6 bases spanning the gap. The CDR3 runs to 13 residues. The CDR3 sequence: CASSPRMDSPLHF. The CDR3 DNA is TGTGCCAGCTCACCACGGATGGATTCACCCCTCCACTTT.

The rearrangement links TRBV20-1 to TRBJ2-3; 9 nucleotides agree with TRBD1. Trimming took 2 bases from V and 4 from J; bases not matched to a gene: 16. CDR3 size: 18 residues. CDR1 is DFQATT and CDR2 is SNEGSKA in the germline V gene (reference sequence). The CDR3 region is CSARNTRGQGSGADTQYF. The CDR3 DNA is TGCAGTGCTAGAAACACCCGGGGACAGGGAAGTGGTGCAGATACGCAGTATTTT.

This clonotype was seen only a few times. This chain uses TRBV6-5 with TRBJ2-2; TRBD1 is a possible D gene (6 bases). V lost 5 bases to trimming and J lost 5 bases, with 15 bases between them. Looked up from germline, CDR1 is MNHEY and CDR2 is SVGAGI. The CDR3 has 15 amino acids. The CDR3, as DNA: TGTGCCAGCAGTCGATACAGGGTGGGGACCGGGGAGCTGTTTTTT. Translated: CASSRYRVGTGELFF.

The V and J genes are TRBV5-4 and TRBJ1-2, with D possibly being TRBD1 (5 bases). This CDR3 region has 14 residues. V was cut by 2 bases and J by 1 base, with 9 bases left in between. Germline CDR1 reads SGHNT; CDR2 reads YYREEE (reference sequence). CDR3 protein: CASSLAGINYGYTF. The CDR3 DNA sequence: TGTGCCAGCAGCTTAGCAGGGATTAACTATGGCTACACCTTC. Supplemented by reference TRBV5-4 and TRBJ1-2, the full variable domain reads ETGVTQSPTHLIKTRGQQVTLRCSSQSGHNTVSWYQQALGQGPQFIFQYYREEENGRGNFPPRFSGLQFPNYSSELNVNALELDDSALYLCASSLAGINYGYTFGSGTRLTVV.

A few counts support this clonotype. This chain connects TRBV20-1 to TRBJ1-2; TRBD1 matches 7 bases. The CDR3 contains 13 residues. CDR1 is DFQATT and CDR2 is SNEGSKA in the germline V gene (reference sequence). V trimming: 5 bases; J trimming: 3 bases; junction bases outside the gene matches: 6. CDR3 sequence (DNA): TGCAGTGCTCCGACAGGGTCGGACTATGGCTACACCTTC. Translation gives CSAPTGSDYGYTF.

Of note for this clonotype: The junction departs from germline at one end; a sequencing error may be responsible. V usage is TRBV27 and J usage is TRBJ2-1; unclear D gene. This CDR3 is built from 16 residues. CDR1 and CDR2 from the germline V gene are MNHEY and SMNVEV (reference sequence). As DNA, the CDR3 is TGTGCCAGCAGTTTAAGGGCCCTAGGGTCACACAATGAGCCGTTCTTC. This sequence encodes CASSLRALGSHNEPFF.

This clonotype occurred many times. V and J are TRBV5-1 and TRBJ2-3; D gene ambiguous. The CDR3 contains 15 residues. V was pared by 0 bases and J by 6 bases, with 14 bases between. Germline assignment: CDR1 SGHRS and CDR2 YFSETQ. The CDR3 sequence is CASSLAGPGFDTQYF. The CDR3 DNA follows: TGCGCCAGCAGCTTGGCGGGCCCCGGTTTTGATACGCAGTATTTT. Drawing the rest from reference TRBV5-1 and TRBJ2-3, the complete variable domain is KAGVTQTPRYLIKTRGQQVTLSCSPISGHRSVSWYQQTPGQGLQFLFEYFSETQRNKGNFPGRFSGRQFSNSRSEMNVSTLELGDSALYLCASSLAGPGFDTQYFGPGTRLTVL.

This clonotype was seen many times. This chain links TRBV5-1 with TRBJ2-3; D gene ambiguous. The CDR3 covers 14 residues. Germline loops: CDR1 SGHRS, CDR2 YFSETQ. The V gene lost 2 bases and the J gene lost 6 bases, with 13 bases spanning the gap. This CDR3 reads CASSFDWVVDTQYF. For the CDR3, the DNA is TGCGCCAGCAGCTTCGACTGGGTTGTGGATACGCAGTATTTT.